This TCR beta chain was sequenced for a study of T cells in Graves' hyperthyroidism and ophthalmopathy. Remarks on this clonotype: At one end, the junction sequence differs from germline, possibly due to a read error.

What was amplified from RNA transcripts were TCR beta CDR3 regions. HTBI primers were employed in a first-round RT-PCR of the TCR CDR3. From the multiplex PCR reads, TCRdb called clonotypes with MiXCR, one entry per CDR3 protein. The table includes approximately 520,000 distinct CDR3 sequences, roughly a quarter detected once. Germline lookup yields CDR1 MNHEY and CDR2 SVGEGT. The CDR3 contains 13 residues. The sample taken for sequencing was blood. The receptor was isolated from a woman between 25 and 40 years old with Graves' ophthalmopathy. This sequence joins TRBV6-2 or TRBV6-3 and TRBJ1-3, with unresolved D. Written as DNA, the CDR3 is TGTGCCAGCAGTTATCTCGTCGGAAACACTATATATTTT. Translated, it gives CASSYLVGNTIYF.